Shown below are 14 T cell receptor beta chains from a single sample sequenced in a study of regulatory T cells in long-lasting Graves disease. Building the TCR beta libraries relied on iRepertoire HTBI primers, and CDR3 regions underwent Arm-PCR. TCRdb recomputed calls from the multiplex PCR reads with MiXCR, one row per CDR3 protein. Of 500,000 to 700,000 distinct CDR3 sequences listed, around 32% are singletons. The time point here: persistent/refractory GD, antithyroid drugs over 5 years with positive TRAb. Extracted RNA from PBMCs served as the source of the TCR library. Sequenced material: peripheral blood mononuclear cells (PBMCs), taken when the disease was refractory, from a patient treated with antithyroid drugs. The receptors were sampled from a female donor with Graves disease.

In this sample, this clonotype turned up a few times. CDR3 sequence reads: CASKVSVENEQFF. For the CDR3, the DNA is TGTGCCAGCAAGGTGTCAGTGGAAAATGAGCAGTTCTTC. This sequence joins TRBV2 and TRBJ2-5; no clear D. Matching the DNA end better, TRBJ2-1 makes the J call doubtful. Germline V gene lookup returns CDR1 SNHLY and CDR2 FYNNEI. The CDR3 runs 13 residues.

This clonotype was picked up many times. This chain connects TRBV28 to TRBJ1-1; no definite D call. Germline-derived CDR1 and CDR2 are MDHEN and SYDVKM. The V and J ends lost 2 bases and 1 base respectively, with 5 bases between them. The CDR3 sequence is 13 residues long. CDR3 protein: CASSLHANTEAFF. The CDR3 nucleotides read TGTGCCAGCAGTTTACATGCGAACACTGAAGCTTTCTTT.

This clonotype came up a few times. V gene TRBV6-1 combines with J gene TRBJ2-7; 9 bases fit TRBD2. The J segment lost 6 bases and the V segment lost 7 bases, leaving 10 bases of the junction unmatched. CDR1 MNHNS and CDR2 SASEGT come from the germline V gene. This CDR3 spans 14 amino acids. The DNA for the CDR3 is TGTGCCAGCATCCTCGCGGGAGGGCCGGGCGAGCAGTACTTC. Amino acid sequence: CASILAGGPGEQYF.

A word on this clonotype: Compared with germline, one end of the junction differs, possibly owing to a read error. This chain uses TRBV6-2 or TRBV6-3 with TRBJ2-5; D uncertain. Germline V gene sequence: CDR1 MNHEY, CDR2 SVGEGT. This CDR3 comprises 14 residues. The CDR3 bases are TGTGCCAGCAGTTACTCGATAGTCCAAGAGTCCCAGTACTTC. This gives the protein CASSYSIVQESQYF.

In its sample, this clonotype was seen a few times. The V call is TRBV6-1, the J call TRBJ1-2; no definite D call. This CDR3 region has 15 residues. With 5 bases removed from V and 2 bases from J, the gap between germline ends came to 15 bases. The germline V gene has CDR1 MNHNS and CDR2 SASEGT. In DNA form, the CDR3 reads TGTGCCAGCAGTCAATACCGGGAAAAAAACTATGGCTACACCTTC. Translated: CASSQYREKNYGYTF.

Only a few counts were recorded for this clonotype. CDR3 residues: CASSQGRGRNEKLFF. As DNA, the CDR3 is TGTGCCAGCAGCCAGGGCAGGGGGCGGAATGAAAAACTGTTTTTT. This rearrangement joins TRBV3-1 to TRBJ1-4; TRBD1 matches at 8 bases. Trimming at V came to 3 bases and at J to 5 bases, leaving 5 bases not matched to a gene. CDR1 is LGHDT, CDR2 YNNKEL, per germline (reference sequence). The CDR3 extends over 15 amino acids.

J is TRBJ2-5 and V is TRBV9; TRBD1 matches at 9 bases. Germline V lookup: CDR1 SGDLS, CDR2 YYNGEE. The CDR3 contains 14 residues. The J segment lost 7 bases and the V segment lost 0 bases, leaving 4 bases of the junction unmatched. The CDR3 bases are TGTGCCAGCAGCGTAGAGGACAGGGGTGTGACCCAGTACTTC. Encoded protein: CASSVEDRGVTQYF.

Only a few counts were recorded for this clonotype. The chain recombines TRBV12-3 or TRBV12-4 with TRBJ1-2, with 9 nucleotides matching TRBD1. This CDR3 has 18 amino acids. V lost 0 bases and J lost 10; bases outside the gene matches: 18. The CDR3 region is CASSLAPGTGLVSLSYTF. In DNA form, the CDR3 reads TGTGCCAGCAGTTTAGCGCCGGGGACAGGGCTCGTTTCTTTGTCCTACACCTTC.

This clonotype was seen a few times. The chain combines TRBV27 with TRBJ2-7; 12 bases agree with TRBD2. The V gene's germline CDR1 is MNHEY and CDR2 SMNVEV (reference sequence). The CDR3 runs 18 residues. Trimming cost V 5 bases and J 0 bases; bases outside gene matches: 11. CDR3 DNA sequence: TGTGCCAGCAGTCCACTCACTCGACTAGCGGGAGCCTCCTACGAGCAGTACTTC. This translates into CASSPLTRLAGASYEQYF.

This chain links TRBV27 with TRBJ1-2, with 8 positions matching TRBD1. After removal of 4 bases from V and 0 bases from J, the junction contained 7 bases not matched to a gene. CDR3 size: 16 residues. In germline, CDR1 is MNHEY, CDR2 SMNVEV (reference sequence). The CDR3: CASSSWTGTTNYGYTF. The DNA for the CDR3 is TGTGCCAGCAGTTCCTGGACAGGGACCACTAACTATGGCTACACCTTC.

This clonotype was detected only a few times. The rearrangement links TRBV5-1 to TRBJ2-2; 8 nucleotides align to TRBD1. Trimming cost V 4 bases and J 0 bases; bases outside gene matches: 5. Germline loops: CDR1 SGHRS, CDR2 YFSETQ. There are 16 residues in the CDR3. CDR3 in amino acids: CASSRTGPPNTGELFF. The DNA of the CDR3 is TGCGCCAGCAGCAGGACAGGGCCTCCGAACACCGGGGAGCTGTTTTTT.

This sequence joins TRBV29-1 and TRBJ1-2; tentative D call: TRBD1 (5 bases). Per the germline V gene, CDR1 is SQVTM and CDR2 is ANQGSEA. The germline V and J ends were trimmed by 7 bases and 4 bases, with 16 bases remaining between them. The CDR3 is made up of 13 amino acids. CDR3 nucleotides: TGCAGCGGGGGGGACGGCAGGTCCTATGGCTACACCTTC. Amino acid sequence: CSGGDGRSYGYTF. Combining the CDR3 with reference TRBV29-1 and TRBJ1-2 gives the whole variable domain SAVISQKPSRDICQRGTSLTIQCQVDSQVTMMFWYRQQPGQSLTLIATANQGSEATYESGFVIDKFPISRPNLTFSTLTVSNMSPEDSSIYLCSGGDGRSYGYTFGSGTRLTVV.

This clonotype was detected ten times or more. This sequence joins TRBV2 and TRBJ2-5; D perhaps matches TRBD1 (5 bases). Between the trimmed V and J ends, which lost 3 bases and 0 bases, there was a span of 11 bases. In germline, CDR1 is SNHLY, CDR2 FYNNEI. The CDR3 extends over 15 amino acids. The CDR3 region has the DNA TGTGCCAGCAGTGAGCAGGGAATGTACCAAGAGACCCAGTACTTC. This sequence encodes CASSEQGMYQETQYF.

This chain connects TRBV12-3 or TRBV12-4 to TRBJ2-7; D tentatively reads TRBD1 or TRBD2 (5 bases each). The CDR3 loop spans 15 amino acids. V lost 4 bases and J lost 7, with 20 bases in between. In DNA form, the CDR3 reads TGTGCCAGCAGTTCTGGGGTCCGGGACGGCAGTGAGCAGTACTTC. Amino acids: CASSSGVRDGSEQYF.